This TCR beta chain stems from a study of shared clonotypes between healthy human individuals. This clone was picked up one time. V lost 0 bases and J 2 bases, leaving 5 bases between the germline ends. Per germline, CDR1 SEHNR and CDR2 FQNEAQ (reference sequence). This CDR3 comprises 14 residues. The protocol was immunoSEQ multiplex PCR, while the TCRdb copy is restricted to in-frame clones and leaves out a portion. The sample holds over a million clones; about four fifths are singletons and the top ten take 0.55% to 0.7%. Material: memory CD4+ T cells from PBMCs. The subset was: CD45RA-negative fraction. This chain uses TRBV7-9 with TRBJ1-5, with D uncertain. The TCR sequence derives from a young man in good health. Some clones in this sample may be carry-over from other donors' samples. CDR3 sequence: CASSLANGNQPQHF. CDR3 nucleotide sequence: TGTGCCAGCAGCTTAGCTAACGGCAATCAGCCCCAGCATTTT.